Listed below are T cell receptor beta chains from one sample, sequenced in a study of cytomegalovirus exposure and HLA in healthy donors. The repertoire was sequenced with immunoSEQ multiplex PCR; TCRdb's copy has only in-frame clones and lacks some. The sample has 100,000 to 150,000 clones; about 85% are singletons. Sequenced material: PBMCs. The receptors shown here come from a boy aged 10-17 years in good health and CMV-seronegative. Each CDR3 is given with its conserved first and last residue. A D gene is named only where the DNA matches it firmly. Not all rows give a size; the values are once, few, many and, for expanded clones, a class.

J,D,size,V,DNA,CDR3
TRBJ2-7,TRBD1,.,TRBV9,TGTGCCAGCAGCGTATCGTCCGGGATCTTGAATGCACAACAGGGGGCCGGGAACGAGCAGTACTTC,CASSVSSGILNAQQGAGNEQYF
TRBJ1-1,TRBD1,.,TRBV5-1,TGCGCCAGCAGCTTGATGACAGGGGATTTCACTGAAGCTTTCTTT,CASSLMTGDFTEAFF
TRBJ1-2,.,.,TRBV7-2,TGTGCCAGCAGCTTAGAGGGGTTGTCTAACTATGGCTACACCTTC,CASSLEGLSNYGYTF
TRBJ1-4,TRBD1,.,TRBV5-4,TGTGCCAGCAGCTTGGCCAGTGGCAGGGGGAATGAAAAACTGTTTTTT,CASSLASGRGNEKLFF
TRBJ2-5,.,.,TRBV15,TGTGCCACCAGCAGAAAGCCTAGCAGCCAAGAGACCCAGTACTTC,CATSRKPSSQETQYF
TRBJ1-2,.,.,TRBV19,TGTGCCAGTAGTGGCCGAAACTATGGCTACACCTTC,CASSGRNYGYTF
TRBJ2-7,.,few,TRBV27,TGTGCCAGCACCGCAAGCGGCCGGAGCTACGAGCAGTACTTC,CASTASGRSYEQYF
TRBJ1-5,TRBD1,few,TRBV19,TGTGCCAGTAGGACAGGGCAGGGGCAGCCCCAGCATTTT,CASRTGQGQPQHF
TRBJ1-4,TRBD1,.,TRBV7-9,TGTGCCAGCAGCCCAGCGGGACAGGGGGCAGATGATGAAAAACTGTTTTTT,CASSPAGQGADDEKLFF
TRBJ2-1,TRBD2,.,TRBV5-1,TGCGCCAGCATGACTAGCGGGAGTTCGAATGAGCAGTTCTTC,CASMTSGSSNEQFF
TRBJ1-4,.,.,TRBV25-1,TGTGCCAGCAGTGAATATACGCGCTTCAATGAAAAACTGTTTTTT,CASSEYTRFNEKLFF
TRBJ1-4,.,.,TRBV7-9,TGTGCCAGCAGCTTACAGGGAAATGAAAAACTGTTTTTT,CASSLQGNEKLFF
TRBJ2-7,.,.,TRBV18,TGTGCCAGCTCACCGCGACTACAGAGCTCCTACGAGCAGTACTTC,CASSPRLQSSYEQYF
TRBJ1-1,.,.,TRBV5-1,TGCGCCAGCAGCTTGTCACGGGCGGGGGTCACTGAAGCTTTCTTT,CASSLSRAGVTEAFF
TRBJ2-5,.,.,TRBV11-2,TGTGCCAGCAGCTTTGGGGGGTACCAAGAGACCCAGTACTTC,CASSFGGYQETQYF
TRBJ2-1,TRBD1,.,TRBV7-6,TGTGCCAGCAGACCCGACAGGGCCTCCTACAATGAGCAGTTCTTC,CASRPDRASYNEQFF
TRBJ1-2,TRBD1,.,TRBV19,TGTGCCAGTAGCCTAGACGACAGGGGGTCCTATGGCTACACCTTC,CASSLDDRGSYGYTF
TRBJ2-1,TRBD2,once,TRBV5-6,TGTGCCAGCAGCGAACTAGCGGGAGGGCCTCGAGGCGATGAGCAGTTCTTC,CASSELAGGPRGDEQFF
TRBJ1-1,.,.,TRBV9,TGTGCCAGCAGTTACGGTACAGGGCAGGCTTTCTTT,CASSYGTGQAFF
TRBJ2-5,.,.,TRBV7-9,TGTGCCAGCAGCCTCGACAGAAAAGAGACCCAGTACTTC,CASSLDRKETQYF
TRBJ2-6,TRBD1,once,TRBV7-2,TGTGCCAGCAGCCCGGGACAGGGGGCTTCCCACTCTGGGGCCAACGTCCTGACTTTC,CASSPGQGASHSGANVLTF
TRBJ1-2,.,.,TRBV15,TGTGCCACCAGCAGAGATGAGGGTTTCGATGGCTACACCTTC,CATSRDEGFDGYTF
TRBJ1-2,TRBD1,.,TRBV14,TGTGCCAGCAGCCAAGACAACAGGGGGTTTGGTGGCTACACCTTC,CASSQDNRGFGGYTF
TRBJ1-4,.,.,TRBV14,TGTGCCAGCAGCCACAGGGCCTTCGGTAATGAAAAACTGTTTTTT,CASSHRAFGNEKLFF
TRBJ2-7,.,.,TRBV7-8,TGTGCCAGCAGCTTGGGCCGAGCCTACGAGCAGTACTTC,CASSLGRAYEQYF
TRBJ2-5,TRBD2,.,TRBV6-5,TGTGCCAGCAGTTACTGGCGCGGGGGGGTTCAAGAGACCCAGTACTTC,CASSYWRGGVQETQYF
TRBJ2-2,TRBD2,.,TRBV4-2,TGTGCCAGCAGCCAAGGGGTTGGGCTAGCGGGGGTAGTCGGGGAGCTGTTTTTT,CASSQGVGLAGVVGELFF
TRBJ2-7,.,.,TRBV2,TGTGCCAGCAGACAACGGGACAACTCCTACGAGCAGTACTTC,CASRQRDNSYEQYF
TRBJ2-2,TRBD2,.,TRBV6-5,TGTGCCAGCAGTTTAGAGTTAGCGGGAGTACCCGGGGAGCTGTTTTTT,CASSLELAGVPGELFF
TRBJ2-2,TRBD2,once,TRBV9,TGTGCCAGCAGCGCCTCCGGCGACGGGAGGAATGGCGGGGAGCTGTTTTTT,CASSASGDGRNGGELFF
TRBJ1-4,.,.,TRBV15,TGTGCCACCAGCCCCGCAACTAATGAAAAACTGTTTTTT,CATSPATNEKLFF
TRBJ2-7,TRBD1,once,TRBV27,TGTGCCAGCAGTTCGCCGCGGACAGGGGCCTACGAGCAGTACTTC,CASSSPRTGAYEQYF
TRBJ1-2,TRBD1,.,TRBV30,TGTGCCTGGAGTGAAGGACAGGACTATGGCTACACCTTC,CAWSEGQDYGYTF
TRBJ2-5,.,.,TRBV5-1,TGCGCCAGCAGCTTGGGCGCGGGGTCAGAAGAGACCCAGTACTTC,CASSLGAGSEETQYF
TRBJ2-3,.,.,TRBV9,TGTGCCAGCACGGCGAGGGCCAGCTCTAGCACAGATACGCAGTATTTT,CASTARASSSTDTQYF
TRBJ2-3,TRBD1,.,TRBV7-6,TGTGCCAGCAGCTTGCCCACGACAGGGAGCGTCCCAGATACGCAGTATTTT,CASSLPTTGSVPDTQYF
TRBJ2-7,TRBD2,.,TRBV10-3,TGTGCCATCAGTGGGGGACTAGCGGCCACGGGCGAGCAGTACTTC,CAISGGLAATGEQYF